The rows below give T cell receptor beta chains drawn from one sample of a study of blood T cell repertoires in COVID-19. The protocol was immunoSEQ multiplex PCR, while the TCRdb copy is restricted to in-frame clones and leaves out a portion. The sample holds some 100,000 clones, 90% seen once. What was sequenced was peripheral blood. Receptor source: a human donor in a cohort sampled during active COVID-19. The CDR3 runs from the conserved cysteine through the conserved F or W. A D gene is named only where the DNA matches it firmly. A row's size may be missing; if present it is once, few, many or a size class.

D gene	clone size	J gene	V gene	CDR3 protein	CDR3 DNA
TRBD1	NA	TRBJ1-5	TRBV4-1	CASSQNNGQDNQPQHF	TGCGCCAGCAGCCAAAATAATGGACAGGACAATCAGCCCCAGCATTTT
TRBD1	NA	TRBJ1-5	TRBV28	CASSNSGTGGFQPQHF	TGTGCCAGCAGTAACTCCGGGACAGGGGGCTTTCAGCCCCAGCATTTT
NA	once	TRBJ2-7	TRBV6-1	CASSEAGRGYEQYF	TGTGCCAGCAGTGAGGCCGGCAGGGGTTACGAGCAGTACTTC
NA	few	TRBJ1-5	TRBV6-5	CASTPEGGDYQPQHF	TGTGCCAGCACCCCCGAGGGGGGGGATTATCAGCCCCAGCATTTT
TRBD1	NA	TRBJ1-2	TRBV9	CASSAPRTGANYGYTF	TGTGCCAGCAGCGCCCCCCGGACAGGGGCTAACTATGGCTACACCTTC
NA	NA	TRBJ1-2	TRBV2	CASSEATTNYGYTF	TGTGCCAGCAGTGAAGCGACAACTAACTATGGCTACACCTTC
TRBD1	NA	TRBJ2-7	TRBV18	CASSTRTGYEQYF	TGTGCCAGCTCAACCCGGACAGGTTACGAGCAGTACTTC
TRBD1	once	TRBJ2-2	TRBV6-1	CASSEYPGQGPSGELFF	TGTGCCAGCAGTGAATACCCGGGACAGGGTCCCAGCGGGGAGCTGTTTTTT
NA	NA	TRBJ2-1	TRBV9	CASSVGSGQPPYNEQFF	TGTGCCAGCAGCGTAGGGTCGGGACAACCACCCTACAATGAGCAGTTCTTC
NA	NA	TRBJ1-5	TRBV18	CASSPAVWSNQPQHF	TGTGCCAGCTCACCGGCCGTATGGAGCAATCAGCCCCAGCATTTT
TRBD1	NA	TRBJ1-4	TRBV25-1	CASSRRGQGATNEKLFF	TGTGCCAGCTCTCGCAGGGGACAGGGAGCAACTAATGAAAAACTGTTTTTT
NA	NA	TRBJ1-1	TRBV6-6	CASSYTGLNTEAFF	TGTGCCAGCAGTTATACAGGGTTGAACACTGAAGCTTTCTTT
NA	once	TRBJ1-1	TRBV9	CASSARVTNTEAFF	TGTGCCAGCAGCGCCCGGGTGACCAACACTGAAGCTTTCTTT
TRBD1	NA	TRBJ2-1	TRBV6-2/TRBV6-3	CASSHNPHRGNEQFF	TGTGCCAGCAGTCACAATCCGCACAGGGGTAATGAGCAGTTCTTC
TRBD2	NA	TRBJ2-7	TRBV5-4	CASSAGEGGEQYF	TGTGCCAGCAGTGCGGGGGAGGGCGGCGAGCAGTACTTC
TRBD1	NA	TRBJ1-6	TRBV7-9	CASSLTPLSNRGNSPLHF	TGTGCCAGCAGCCTTACTCCATTGTCCAACAGGGGGAATTCACCCCTCCACTTT
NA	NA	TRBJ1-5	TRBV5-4	CASSIQGSNQPQHF	TGTGCCAGCAGCATTCAGGGGAGCAATCAGCCCCAGCATTTT
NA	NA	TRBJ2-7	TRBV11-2	CASSSDRQSYEQYF	TGTGCCAGCAGCAGCGACAGGCAATCCTACGAGCAGTACTTC
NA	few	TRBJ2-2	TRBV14	CASTLAGTGTGELFF	TGTGCCAGCACCCTGGCGGGGACGGGCACCGGGGAGCTGTTTTTT
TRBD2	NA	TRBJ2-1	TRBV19	CASSTLGSGRAHNEQFF	TGTGCCAGTAGTACCCTGGGTAGCGGGAGGGCCCACAATGAGCAGTTCTTC
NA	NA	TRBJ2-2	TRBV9	CASSVLMAGPTVNTGELFF	TGTGCCAGCAGCGTACTTATGGCAGGGCCGACAGTCAACACCGGGGAGCTGTTTTTT
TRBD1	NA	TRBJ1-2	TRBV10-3	CATTGTGKSSGYTF	TGTGCCACCACCGGGACAGGGAAAAGTAGCGGCTACACCTTC
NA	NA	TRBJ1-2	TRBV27	CASSPTGNYGYTF	TGTGCCAGCAGCCCGACAGGAAACTATGGCTACACCTTC
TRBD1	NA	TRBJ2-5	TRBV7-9	CASSRSNRGSETQYF	TGTGCCAGCAGCCGATCCAACAGGGGGTCAGAGACCCAGTACTTC
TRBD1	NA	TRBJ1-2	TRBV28	CASSSHTRQGGGYTF	TGTGCCAGCAGTTCACACACCCGACAGGGCGGGGGCTACACCTTC
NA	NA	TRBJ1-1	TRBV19	CASSTQLARLNTEAFF	TGTGCCAGTAGTACCCAGTTAGCCAGACTGAACACTGAAGCTTTCTTT
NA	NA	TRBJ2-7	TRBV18	CASSPSGGAYEQYF	TGTGCCAGCTCGCCGTCGGGGGGCGCCTACGAGCAGTACTTC
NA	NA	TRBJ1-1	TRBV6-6	CASSLGQNTEAFF	TGTGCCAGCAGTTTGGGACAGAACACTGAAGCTTTCTTT
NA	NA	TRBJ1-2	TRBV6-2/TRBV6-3	CASSYYVDSLYGYTF	TGTGCCAGCAGTTACTACGTAGACAGCCTTTATGGCTACACCTTC
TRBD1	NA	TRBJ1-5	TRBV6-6	CASSEGQNHQPQHF	TGTGCCAGCAGCGAGGGACAGAATCATCAGCCCCAGCATTTT
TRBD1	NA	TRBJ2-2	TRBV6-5	CASNKGASDGELFF	TGTGCCAGCAATAAGGGGGCGTCCGACGGGGAGCTGTTTTTT
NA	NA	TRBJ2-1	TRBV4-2	CASSQERRLGNEQFF	TGTGCCAGCAGCCAAGAACGGCGCCTAGGCAATGAGCAGTTCTTC
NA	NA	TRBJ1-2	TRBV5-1	CASSSLTGSNYGYTF	TGCGCCAGCAGCTCCCTCACAGGGTCTAACTATGGCTACACCTTC
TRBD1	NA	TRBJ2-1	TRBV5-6	CASSSPTGAYNEQFF	TGTGCCAGCAGCTCCCCGACAGGGGCCTACAATGAGCAGTTCTTC